This T cell receptor (beta chain) stems from a study of blood T cell repertoires in COVID-19. Study context: Some COVID-19 samples were acute and others convalescent; all came from the United States, Italy and Spain.

The V segment lost 7 bases and the J segment 0 bases; nucleotides outside the gene matches: 9. The CDR3 length is 15 residues. The germline CDR1 and CDR2 sequences are SQVTM and ANQGSEA. The repertoire was sequenced with immunoSEQ multiplex PCR; TCRdb's copy has only in-frame clones and lacks some. The sample has 200,000 to 300,000 clones, almost 85% seen once. The genes are TRBV29-1 and TRBJ1-1; TRBD1 aligns across 9 bases. The receptor's source is a man aged 45-65 years with acute or convalescent COVID-19. The sample consisted of peripheral blood. DNA of the CDR3: TGCAGCGGGACCTGGGGGGACAGGGTGAACACTGAAGCTTTCTTT. Translating it yields CSGTWGDRVNTEAFF.